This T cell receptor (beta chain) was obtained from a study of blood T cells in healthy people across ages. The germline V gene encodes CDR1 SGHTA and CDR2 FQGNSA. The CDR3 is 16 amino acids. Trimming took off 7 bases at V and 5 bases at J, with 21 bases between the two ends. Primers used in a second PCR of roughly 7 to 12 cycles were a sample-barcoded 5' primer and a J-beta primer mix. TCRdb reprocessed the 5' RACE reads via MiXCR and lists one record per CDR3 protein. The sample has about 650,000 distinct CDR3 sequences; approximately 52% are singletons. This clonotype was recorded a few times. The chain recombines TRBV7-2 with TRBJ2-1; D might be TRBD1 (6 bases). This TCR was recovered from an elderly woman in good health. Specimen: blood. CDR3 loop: CASTITRGPGDNEQFF. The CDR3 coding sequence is TGTGCCAGCACCATTACCCGAGGTCCAGGGGACAATGAGCAGTTCTTC.